One and the same sample provided the 13 T cell receptor beta chains below, sequenced in a study of cytomegalovirus exposure and HLA in healthy donors. Method: immunoSEQ multiplex PCR; TCRdb's copy keeps in-frame clones and lacks some. Of about 200,000 clones detected, approximately 78% appear once; the ten largest clones hold 0.95% to 1.5%. Sequencing was carried out using PBMCs. The receptors originated from a woman in her thirties in good health and CMV-seronegative.

The chain couples TRBV5-1 to TRBJ1-4; a possible D gene is TRBD1 (6 bases). Per the germline V gene, CDR1 is SGHRS and CDR2 is YFSETQ. This CDR3 region has 14 residues. V dropped 3 bases and J dropped 5 bases, with 11 bases sitting between them. CDR3 DNA: TGCGCCAGCAGCTCGACAGGCAAGAATGAAAAACTGTTTTTT. Translation gives CASSSTGKNEKLFF.

The table lists this clone with a count of one. This chain joins TRBV28 and TRBJ1-2; a possible D gene is TRBD1 (6 bases). V was pared by 5 bases and J by 8 bases, with 15 bases between. The CDR3 totals 13 residues. CDR1 and CDR2 from the germline V gene are MDHEN and SYDVKM. The chain's CDR3 is CASSPGTRGGYTF. DNA of the CDR3: TGTGCCAGCAGTCCGGGGACTAGGGGGGGCTACACCTTC.

V is TRBV5-1 and J is TRBJ2-7, with 8 nucleotides matching TRBD1. The CDR3 has 13 residues. Germline CDR1 SGHRS, CDR2 YFSETQ. The J segment lost 4 bases and the V segment lost 4 bases, leaving 4 bases of the junction unmatched. In DNA, the CDR3 is TGCGCCAGCAGCGCAGGGGGCCCATACGAGCAGTACTTC. It translates to CASSAGGPYEQYF.

The V gene is TRBV6-5, the J gene TRBJ2-5, with D perhaps matching TRBD1 (5 bases). The CDR3 is made up of 14 amino acids. Trimming pared 6 bases from V and 1 base from J, leaving 12 bases between. In germline, CDR1 is MNHEY, CDR2 SVGAGI. This chain's CDR3 is CASRLGHLQETQYF. CDR3 coding DNA: TGTGCCAGCAGGCTTGGACATCTCCAAGAGACCCAGTACTTC.

The chain employs TRBV30 and TRBJ2-7; maybe TRBD2 (6 bases). This CDR3 has 14 residues. Trimming took off 0 bases at V and 4 bases at J, with 13 bases between the two ends. Per germline, CDR1 GTSNPN and CDR2 SVGIG (reference sequence). As DNA, the CDR3 is TGTGCCTGGAGTGTACTTAAGGGGAGGTACGAGCAGTACTTC. Its protein is CAWSVLKGRYEQYF.

The rearrangement links TRBV27 to TRBJ1-4; tentatively, D is TRBD1 (6 bases). The length of the CDR3 is 13 residues. The V gene's germline CDR1 is MNHEY and CDR2 SMNVEV (reference sequence). Trimming cost V 7 bases and J 5 bases, with 11 bases left between them. In DNA, the CDR3 is TGTGCCAGCATGGACAGACAAAATGAAAAACTGTTTTTT. Translated: CASMDRQNEKLFF. The full variable domain, completed using reference TRBV27 and TRBJ1-4, is EAQVTQNPRYLITVTGKKLTVTCSQNMNHEYMSWYRQDPGLGLRQIYYSMNVEVTDKGDVPEGYKVSRKEKRNFPLILESPSPNQTSLYFCASMDRQNEKLFFGSGTQLSVL.

This chain joins TRBV5-1 and TRBJ2-7, with TRBD2 identical over 8 bases. The germline V gene has CDR1 SGHRS and CDR2 YFSETQ. V lost 0 bases to trimming and J lost 1 base; unmatched junction nucleotides: 3. CDR3 length: 15 residues. CDR3 sequence: CASSLVAGTSYEQYF. The CDR3 DNA reads as TGCGCCAGCAGCTTGGTAGCGGGGACATCCTACGAGCAGTACTTC.

This chain connects TRBV19 to TRBJ1-6; 8 bases align to TRBD1. This CDR3 comprises 14 residues. Germline-derived CDR1 and CDR2 are LNHDA and SQIVND (reference sequence). After removal of 5 bases from V and 7 bases from J, the junction contained 4 bases not matched to a gene. DNA for the CDR3: TGTGCCAGTAGTGGACAGGGAGGGAATTCACCCCTCCACTTT. Translating gives CASSGQGGNSPLHF.

The chain employs TRBV28 and TRBJ1-1, with 8 bases that match TRBD1. This CDR3 region has 17 residues. After removal of 3 bases from V and 7 bases from J, the junction contained 16 bases not matched to a gene. CDR1 is MDHEN, CDR2 SYDVKM, per germline. In DNA, the CDR3 is TGTGCCAGCAGTTTGAGACAGGGGTTCATCGGCCGGGGTGAAGCTTTCTTT. This encodes CASSLRQGFIGRGEAFF.

The chain is built from TRBV28 and TRBJ1-3; D is unclear. The CDR3 runs 16 residues. V was pared by 5 bases and J by 2 bases, with 16 bases between. Germline CDR1 is MDHEN and CDR2 is SYDVKM. CDR3 sequence: CASSIQGGNTGNTIYF. The DNA of the CDR3 is TGTGCCAGCAGTATCCAAGGAGGGAACACTGGAAACACCATATATTTT.

This chain links TRBV5-1 with TRBJ2-1; TRBD1 aligns across 8 bases. The germline CDR1 and CDR2 sequences are SGHRS and YFSETQ. The CDR3 is made up of 13 amino acids. V lost 8 bases and J lost 9; bases outside the gene matches: 10. The CDR3 bases are TGCGCCAGTATTGCCGACAGGGGACGTGAGCAGTTCTTC. It encodes CASIADRGREQFF.

The rearrangement links TRBV18 to TRBJ2-3, with TRBD2 matching 7 bases. Germline trimming cut 2 bases from V and 1 base from J; bases unmatched to any gene: 3. Germline CDR1 KGHSH, CDR2 LQKENI. The CDR3 is 15 residues long. The CDR3 nucleotides read TGTGCCAGCTCACCATGGCTAGCGGGCACAGATACGCAGTATTTT. Amino acid sequence: CASSPWLAGTDTQYF.

This clone turned up a few times. The sample has other DNA sequences that encode this CDR3 too. The genes are TRBV4-2 and TRBJ1-2; the D gene is possibly TRBD1 (6 bases). Between the trimmed V and J ends, which lost 3 bases and 4 bases, there was a span of 6 bases. Per the germline V gene, CDR1 is LGHNA and CDR2 is YNFKEQ. The CDR3 consists of 12 residues. CDR3 amino acids: CASSQDSYGYTF. The CDR3, as DNA: TGTGCCAGCAGCCAGGACAGCTATGGCTACACCTTC.